These 3 T cell receptor beta chains were all obtained from the same sample, sequenced in a study of blood T cell repertoires in COVID-19 (dated by TCRdb to 2020 to 2022). The library was produced with the immunoSEQ multiplex PCR assay. Entries here come from immuneACCESS through TCRdb and include only in-frame sequences with V and J called. Some clones fail to appear in such tables; in the studies checked, an unresolved V gene covers under half of the shortfall, and the cause of the remainder is unknown. The sample table records 150,000 to 200,000 clones; roughly nine tenths of these occur just once. The ten largest clones capture about 5% of the sample. Sequenced: peripheral blood. These receptors came from a human donor in a cohort sampled during active COVID-19.

This chain uses TRBV7-9 with TRBJ1-3; D unresolved. V was shortened by 1 base and J by 2 bases, with 6 bases between the two germline ends. The CDR3 extends over 14 amino acids. Per the germline V gene, CDR1 is SEHNR and CDR2 is FQNEAQ (reference sequence). The CDR3 protein is CASSLVAPGNTIYF. As DNA, the CDR3 is TGTGCCAGCAGCTTAGTAGCTCCTGGAAACACCATATATTTT.

V is TRBV28 and J is TRBJ2-7; tentative D call: TRBD2 (6 bases). The germline CDR1 and CDR2 sequences are MDHEN and SYDVKM. The CDR3 runs to 14 residues. Trimming removed 7 bases at V and 2 bases at J, with 15 bases between. The DNA of the CDR3 is TGTGCCAGCACCGCCGGCGGGGTTACCTACGAGCAGTACTTC. Translation: CASTAGGVTYEQYF.

This chain joins TRBV5-1 and TRBJ1-4; the D gene is possibly TRBD1 (6 bases). The CDR3 is made up of 14 amino acids. Germline V CDR1 and CDR2: SGHRS, YFSETQ. Trimming left V 3 bases short and J 8 bases short, with 14 bases between. The CDR3 coding sequence is TGCGCCAGCAGCTGGACAGTTGGGGACGAAAAACTGTTTTTT. Translated, it gives CASSWTVGDEKLFF.